This TCR beta chain was documented in a study of T-cell reconstitution after alpha-beta-depleted transplantation in children. Study results and limitations: The study reportedly traced alpha-beta T cells about two months after transplant to several hundred expanded graft clones.

This clonotype appeared a few times. Antigen unknown. Germline-derived CDR1 and CDR2 are SQVTM and ANQGSEA. V was shortened by 4 bases and J by 10 bases, with 17 bases between the two germline ends. The length of the CDR3 is 13 residues. Library preparation (for TCRbeta) was performed with unique molecular identifiers. TCRdb reprocessed the PCR reads via MiXCR and lists one record per CDR3 protein. The repertoire holds about 600,000 distinct CDR3 sequences, with 20% to 25% as singletons. The source of this sequence is a boy under three years old who had a stem cell transplant for acute myeloid leukemia, so the T cells may come from the graft donor. Sequencing was performed on PBMCs, mostly from graft donor cells, taken 360 days after TCRalphabeta/CD19-depleted stem cell transplant. The genes are TRBV29-1 and TRBJ2-1; the D is unclear. The CDR3 DNA reads TGCAGCGTTGTGGGCAGGTACACAAGCGAGCAGTTCTTC. Translation gives CSVVGRYTSEQFF.